The 26 T cell receptor beta chains given below trace back to one sample, sequenced in a study of blood T cell repertoires in COVID-19. The table came from immunoSEQ multiplex PCR; TCRdb's copy has only in-frame clones and leaves some out. The sample has 240,000 or so clones, more than 75% seen once. The sequenced sample consisted of peripheral blood. The source of these receptors is a woman in her 40s who had recovered from COVID-19.

The chain links TRBV19 to TRBJ1-4; D perhaps matches TRBD1 (5 bases). V lost 9 bases and J 7 bases, leaving 21 bases between the germline ends. This CDR3 comprises 15 residues. CDR1 is LNHDA, CDR2 SQIVND, per germline (reference sequence). The CDR3 here is CASLRGTGRGEKLFF. The CDR3 region has the DNA TGTGCCAGCCTCCGGGGGACGGGTAGAGGTGAAAAACTGTTTTTT.

In its sample, this clone was seen once. This chain links TRBV19 with TRBJ2-5; TRBD1 matches at 8 bases. With V trimmed by 3 bases and J by 3 bases, 12 bases remained unmatched. The CDR3 consists of 17 residues. CDR1 is LNHDA, CDR2 SQIVND, per germline (reference sequence). CDR3 DNA sequence: TGTGCCAGTAGTATGGGGACCTTGACAGGGGCGAAAGAGACCCAGTACTTC. This gives the protein CASSMGTLTGAKETQYF.

The gene calls are TRBV6-6 and TRBJ1-5; D is undetermined. V shed 6 bases and J shed 7 bases, with 13 bases lying between them. The CDR3 covers 13 residues. The germline gives CDR1 MNHNY, CDR2 SVGAGI (reference sequence). CDR3 region: CASSFPGNQPQHF. In nucleotides, the CDR3 is TGTGCCAGCAGCTTCCCGGGGAACCAGCCCCAGCATTTT.

The chain has TRBV6-2 or TRBV6-3 and TRBJ2-5; 8 nucleotides agree with TRBD2. There are 15 residues in the CDR3. The trim removed 6 bases at V and 1 base at J, leaving 7 bases unmatched. Germline CDR1 reads MNHEY; CDR2 reads SVGEGT. CDR3 protein: CASSPPGLAQETQYF. CDR3 bases: TGTGCCAGCAGCCCCCCCGGACTAGCCCAAGAGACCCAGTACTTC.

The gene calls are TRBV9 and TRBJ2-5; 9 bases map to TRBD2. The V gene end was trimmed by 4 bases and the J gene end by 2 bases; junction bases not matched to a gene: 6. Germline CDR1 and CDR2: SGDLS and YYNGEE. This CDR3 has 15 amino acids. CDR3 amino acids: CASSKASGVQETQYF. DNA for the CDR3: TGTGCCAGCAGCAAGGCTAGCGGGGTACAAGAGACCCAGTACTTC.

This sequence joins TRBV19 and TRBJ2-2; 8 nucleotides align to TRBD1. Germline V gives CDR1 LNHDA, CDR2 SQIVND (reference sequence). This CDR3 comprises 14 residues. V trimming: 7 bases; J trimming: 3 bases; junction bases outside the gene matches: 4. The CDR3 DNA sequence: TGTGCCAGTATCCCAGGGGGCTACACCGGGGAGCTGTTTTTT. Its protein is CASIPGGYTGELFF. Filled out from reference TRBV19 and TRBJ2-2, the complete variable domain reads DGGITQSPKYLFRKEGQNVTLSCEQNLNHDAMYWYRQDPGQGLRLIYYSQIVNDFQKGDIAEGYSVSREKKESFPLTVTSAQKNPTAFYLCASIPGGYTGELFFGEGSRLTVL.

The gene calls are TRBV7-2 and TRBJ1-1; possible D gene TRBD1, 5 bases. Trimming shortened V by 0 bases and J by 0 bases, and 8 bases separated the two germline ends. CDR3 length: 15 residues. CDR1 is SGHTA, CDR2 FQGNSA, per germline. The CDR3, as DNA: TGTGCCAGCAGCTTAGCGGGGGGGATGAACACTGAAGCTTTCTTT. It codes for CASSLAGGMNTEAFF.

This chain uses TRBV7-9 with TRBJ1-1; TRBD1 is a possible D gene (6 bases). The V end lost 4 bases, the J end lost 4 bases, and 16 bases lay between the germline ends. CDR1 is SEHNR, CDR2 FQNEAQ, per germline (reference sequence). The CDR3 consists of 15 residues. The CDR3 nucleotides read TGTGCCAGCAGCTCCCCCACAGGGAAGGGCACTGAAGCTTTCTTT. Its translation is CASSSPTGKGTEAFF.

The CDR3 DNA is TGTGCCTGGAGTGTACCCATTGTACGTGGCAGGACTAACTATGGCTACACCTTC. As protein: CAWSVPIVRGRTNYGYTF. The chain couples TRBV30 to TRBJ1-2; no firm D call. This CDR3 is 18 amino acids long. V gave up 0 bases and J gave up 0 bases, with 20 bases separating them. Germline V lookup: CDR1 GTSNPN, CDR2 SVGIG (reference sequence).

This sequence joins TRBV10-3 and TRBJ1-2; TRBD1 agrees at 9 bases. The CDR3 sequence is 15 residues long. The germline gives CDR1 ENHRY, CDR2 SYGVKD. V shed 7 bases, J shed 5 bases, and the junction held 11 bases outside the gene matches. CDR3 coding DNA: TGTGCCATCAATGACGGGACAGGGAGGGGGTATGGCTACACCTTC. It is translated as CAINDGTGRGYGYTF.

V and J are TRBV7-8 and TRBJ1-1; D is undetermined. Between the trimmed V and J ends, which lost 5 bases and 4 bases, there was a span of 11 bases. This CDR3 is 13 amino acids long. Germline loops: CDR1 SGHVS, CDR2 FQNEAQ. The CDR3 loop reads CASSQRALTEAFF. CDR3 in DNA: TGTGCCAGCAGCCAACGCGCACTCACTGAAGCTTTCTTT.

The chain combines TRBV19 with TRBJ1-1, with 9 nucleotides matching TRBD1. This CDR3 is built from 16 residues. V shed 1 base, J shed 5 bases, and the junction held 8 bases outside the gene matches. CDR1 and CDR2 (germline): LNHDA, SQIVND (reference sequence). CDR3 sequence (DNA): TGTGCCAGTAGTATAGGGTACAGGGGGCGAGAAACTGAAGCTTTCTTT. This translates into CASSIGYRGRETEAFF.

The chain links TRBV6-4 to TRBJ1-5; D possibly corresponds to TRBD1 (5 bases). The length of the CDR3 is 14 residues. V was pared by 4 bases and J by 6 bases, with 13 bases between. Germline CDR1 and CDR2: MRHNA and SNTAGT. CDR3 nucleotides: TGTGCCAGCAGTGTTAGCCCCGGGGGTCAGCCCCAGCATTTT. Encoded protein: CASSVSPGGQPQHF.

The J gene is TRBJ1-1, the V gene TRBV29-1; 9 bases match TRBD1. The CDR3 length is 15 residues. Trimming at V came to 5 bases and at J to 5 bases, leaving 12 bases not matched to a gene. Germline loops: CDR1 SQVTM, CDR2 ANQGSEA. The CDR3 here is CSVKRTGGAGTEAFF. The CDR3 region has the DNA TGCAGCGTTAAACGAACAGGGGGCGCGGGAACTGAAGCTTTCTTT.

This clone was recorded many times. The rearrangement joins TRBV19 to TRBJ2-7; D is perhaps TRBD2 (6 bases). Germline CDR1 reads LNHDA; CDR2 reads SQIVND (reference sequence). The V and J ends lost 5 bases and 3 bases respectively, with 17 bases between them. This CDR3 contains 15 residues. CDR3 sequence (DNA): TGTGCCAGTAGTTGGGGGGTGGAAGAATACTACGAGCAGTACTTC. Translated, it gives CASSWGVEEYYEQYF. The variable domain in full, with the rest retrieved from reference TRBV19 and TRBJ2-7, is DGGITQSPKYLFRKEGQNVTLSCEQNLNHDAMYWYRQDPGQGLRLIYYSQIVNDFQKGDIAEGYSVSREKKESFPLTVTSAQKNPTAFYLCASSWGVEEYYEQYFGPGTRLTVT.

This chain connects TRBV12-5 to TRBJ2-1; 8 bases agree with TRBD2. Trimming at V came to 4 bases and at J to 4 bases, leaving 9 bases not matched to a gene. The CDR3 is 16 residues long. From germline, CDR1 is LGHNT and CDR2 FRNRAP. CDR3 DNA sequence: TGTGCTAGTGGTTGGGGGGGGCTAGCGGGTTACAATGAGCAGTTCTTC. Its translation: CASGWGGLAGYNEQFF.

The rearrangement uses TRBV7-9 and TRBJ2-3; tentatively, D is TRBD2 (6 bases). Germline assignment: CDR1 SEHNR and CDR2 FQNEAQ (reference sequence). The CDR3 has 16 residues. Deletions cut 5 bases from V and 2 bases from J, with 17 bases between. In DNA form, the CDR3 reads TGTGCCAGCAGCCCCTCCGGGCGGGGCCCCACAGATACGCAGTATTTT. Protein: CASSPSGRGPTDTQYF.

The chain combines TRBV20-1 with TRBJ2-1, with D possibly matching TRBD1 (6 bases). Deletions cut 3 bases from V and 11 bases from J, with 14 bases between. Germline V gene sequence: CDR1 DFQATT, CDR2 SNEGSKA (reference sequence). The CDR3 is 12 amino acids. CDR3 sequence: CSASGQPPKQFF. The CDR3 region has the DNA TGCAGTGCTAGTGGACAGCCCCCCAAGCAGTTCTTC.

V and J are TRBV30 and TRBJ1-5; D call uncertain. V was shortened by 5 bases and J by 2 bases, with 16 bases between the two germline ends. The CDR3 length is 15 residues. Germline CDR1 is GTSNPN and CDR2 is SVGIG (reference sequence). CDR3: CAWGPRGSGNQPQHF. CDR3 DNA sequence: TGTGCCTGGGGACCTCGGGGAAGCGGCAATCAGCCCCAGCATTTT.

The rearrangement links TRBV4-1 to TRBJ2-2, with D possibly being TRBD2 (7 bases). Per germline, CDR1 MGHRA and CDR2 YSYEKL. Trimming shortened V by 1 base and J by 3 bases, and 18 bases separated the two germline ends. The CDR3 sequence is 18 residues long. The chain's CDR3 is CASSQGGAGAVDTGELFF. For the CDR3, the DNA is TGCGCCAGCAGCCAAGGGGGCGCGGGGGCCGTAGACACCGGGGAGCTGTTTTTT.

This clone was counted a single time. The chain couples TRBV10-3 to TRBJ2-7; 7 bases match TRBD2. Germline V gene lookup returns CDR1 ENHRY and CDR2 SYGVKD. Trimming at V came to 5 bases and at J to 6 bases, leaving 7 bases not matched to a gene. The CDR3 has 13 residues. The CDR3 DNA is TGTGCCATCAGTCCACCCGGGGAGGGCGAGCAGTACTTC. Its protein is CAISPPGEGEQYF.

This chain uses TRBV29-1 with TRBJ2-1, with D tentatively TRBD2 (5 bases). V lost 2 bases and J lost 1, with 21 bases in between. The CDR3 sequence is 18 residues long. Germline CDR1 SQVTM, CDR2 ANQGSEA. Here the CDR3 reads CSVEPPLRARGSYNEQFF. CDR3 in DNA: TGCAGCGTTGAACCCCCGCTGCGGGCCCGCGGGTCCTACAATGAGCAGTTCTTC.

J is TRBJ2-1 and V is TRBV4-1, with 14 positions matching TRBD2. The V and J ends lost 5 bases and 3 bases, in that order; junction bases with no gene match: 3. Germline V lookup: CDR1 MGHRA, CDR2 YSYEKL. The CDR3 is made up of 16 amino acids. CDR3 in amino acids: CASSGTSGSFYNEQFF. In nucleotides, the CDR3 is TGCGCCAGCAGCGGGACTAGCGGGAGTTTCTACAATGAGCAGTTCTTC.

The chain links TRBV2 to TRBJ2-2; D is ambiguous. The CDR3 has 12 amino acids. Per the germline V gene, CDR1 is SNHLY and CDR2 is FYNNEI. V dropped 7 bases and J dropped 6 bases, with 9 bases sitting between them. The CDR3 spells CASMRSPGELFF. CDR3 bases: TGTGCCAGCATGAGGTCCCCCGGGGAGCTGTTTTTT.

The V gene is TRBV7-2, the J gene TRBJ2-5; D possibly corresponds to TRBD2 (6 bases). The CDR3 consists of 13 residues. The ends were cut back, 6 bases at V and 6 bases at J, with 14 bases in the middle. CDR1 is SGHTA and CDR2 is FQGNSA in the germline V gene. CDR3 loop: CASSQGGLKTQYF. CDR3 nucleotide sequence: TGTGCCAGCAGTCAAGGAGGGCTAAAGACCCAGTACTTC.

This rearrangement joins TRBV21-1 to TRBJ2-4; the listed D gene, TRBD2, was not tested against the DNA. TRBV21-1 corresponds to a pseudogene. CDR3 length: 19 residues. The CDR3 nucleotides are TGTGCCAGCAGCAAAAAATGGGACAAGATCCAGCGGGATAAAAACATTCAGTACTTC. This codes for CASSKKWDKIQRDKNIQYF.